The 9 T cell receptor beta chains below come from one sample, sequenced in a study of radiotherapy plus CTLA-4 blockade in lung cancer (dated by TCRdb to the late 2010s). Receptor libraries were prepared by the immunoSEQ multiplex PCR assay. Entries here come from immuneACCESS through TCRdb and include only in-frame sequences with V and J called. Some clones fail to appear in such tables; in the studies checked, an unresolved V gene covers under half of the shortfall, and the cause of the remainder is unknown. The sample table shows some 49,000 clones, and about 85% are seen once. In total, the top ten clones hold 25% to 35% of the sample. The sample in question was peripheral blood, obtained from a patient treated with radiotherapy plus ipilimumab. The receptor set was obtained from a human donor with non-small cell lung cancer whose response to radiotherapy plus ipilimumab could not be evaluated.

This clone was observed once. The chain has TRBV29-1 and TRBJ1-1; 7 nucleotides line up with TRBD1. Germline values: CDR1 SQVTM, CDR2 ANQGSEA. Unmatched junction bases numbered 7, after V lost 7 bases and J lost 5 bases. The CDR3 length is 12 residues. CDR3 protein: CSATPGGTEAFF. The CDR3 DNA reads as TGCAGCGCGACACCAGGGGGAACTGAAGCTTTCTTT.

The sample holds a few counts of this clone. The V gene is TRBV27, the J gene TRBJ2-7; 9 bases match TRBD2. Germline lookup yields CDR1 MNHEY and CDR2 SMNVEV (reference sequence). The ends lost 5 bases at V and 2 bases at J; junction bases unmatched: 7. The CDR3 runs to 15 residues. The CDR3 nucleotides are TGTGCCAGCAGTCCTCTAGCGGGATATACCTACGAGCAGTACTTC. This codes for CASSPLAGYTYEQYF.

This clone turned up a few times. The chain joins TRBV7-2 to TRBJ2-7; TRBD2 agrees at 8 bases. Germline V gene lookup returns CDR1 SGHTA and CDR2 FQGNSA. The J segment lost 9 bases and the V segment lost 2 bases, leaving 9 bases of the junction unmatched. CDR3 length: 14 residues. The CDR3 nucleotides read TGTGCCAGCAGCTTACCGGCGGCGGGGGGCGGGCAGTACTTC. This gives the protein CASSLPAAGGGQYF.

The V gene is TRBV28, the J gene TRBJ1-3, with a possible D match to TRBD1 (5 bases). Germline assignment: CDR1 MDHEN and CDR2 SYDVKM. V was cut by 7 bases and J by 8 bases, with 24 bases left in between. The CDR3 totals 16 residues. For the CDR3, the DNA is TGTGCCAGCAATCCCGGGGGTAGCGTTCTTAGGGACACCATATATTTT. Its translation is CASNPGGSVLRDTIYF.

The chain couples TRBV28 to TRBJ2-4; the match to TRBD2 covers 9 bases. From germline, CDR1 is MDHEN and CDR2 SYDVKM. V lost 6 bases to trimming and J lost 3 bases; unmatched junction nucleotides: 27. The CDR3 extends over 22 amino acids. CDR3 sequence: CASRSPGQWASSGIGVKNIQYF. DNA of the CDR3: TGTGCCAGCAGGTCCCCGGGACAGTGGGCCTCTAGCGGGATCGGGGTCAAAAACATTCAGTACTTC.

The chain links TRBV6-5 to TRBJ2-5; a weak D match, TRBD2 (5 bases). There are 15 residues in the CDR3. The V gene's germline CDR1 is MNHEY and CDR2 SVGAGI. Trimming removed 4 bases from V and 2 bases from J, with 14 bases in between. The CDR3 DNA reads TGTGCCAGCAGTTTCGGTGGACTCGATCAAGAGACCCAGTACTTC. Translating gives CASSFGGLDQETQYF.

The genes are TRBV7-2 and TRBJ2-7; 8 nucleotides line up with TRBD2. Germline trimming cut 2 bases from V and 6 bases from J; bases unmatched to any gene: 15. Per the germline V gene, CDR1 is SGHTA and CDR2 is FQGNSA. The CDR3 length is 17 residues. The CDR3 sequence is CASSLSWLGTRGSEQYF. In nucleotides, the CDR3 is TGTGCCAGCAGCTTATCTTGGTTGGGGACTAGGGGATCCGAGCAGTACTTC.

The rearrangement links TRBV7-2 to TRBJ2-3; no clear D. Germline CDR1 is SGHTA and CDR2 is FQGNSA. This CDR3 is 12 amino acids long. Trimming shortened V by 5 bases and J by 5 bases, and 8 bases separated the two germline ends. This chain's CDR3 is CASSPPGDTQYF. The CDR3 DNA reads as TGTGCCAGCAGCCCGCCCGGAGATACGCAGTATTTT.

The rearrangement links TRBV7-9 to TRBJ2-1, with 8 bases identical to TRBD2. Germline CDR1 is SEHNR and CDR2 is FQNEAQ (reference sequence). V lost 2 bases to trimming and J lost 5 bases; unmatched junction nucleotides: 5. This CDR3 region has 15 residues. CDR3 bases: TGTGCCAGCAGCTTAAGAAGCGGGAGTAACAATGAGCAGTTCTTC. Translation gives CASSLRSGSNNEQFF.